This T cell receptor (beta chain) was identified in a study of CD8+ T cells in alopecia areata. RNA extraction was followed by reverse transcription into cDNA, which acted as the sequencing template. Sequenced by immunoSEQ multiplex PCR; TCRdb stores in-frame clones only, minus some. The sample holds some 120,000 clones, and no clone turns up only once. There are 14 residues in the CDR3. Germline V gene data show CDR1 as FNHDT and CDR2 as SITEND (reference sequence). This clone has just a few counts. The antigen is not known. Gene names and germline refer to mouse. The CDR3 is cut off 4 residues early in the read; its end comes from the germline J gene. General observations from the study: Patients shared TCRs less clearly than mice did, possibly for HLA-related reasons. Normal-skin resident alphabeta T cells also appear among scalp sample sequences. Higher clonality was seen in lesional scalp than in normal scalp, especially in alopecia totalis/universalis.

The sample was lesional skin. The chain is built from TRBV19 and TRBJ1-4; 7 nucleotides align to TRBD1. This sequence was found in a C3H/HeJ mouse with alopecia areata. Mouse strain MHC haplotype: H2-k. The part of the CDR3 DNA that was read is TGTGCCAGCAGTATAATCGCAGGGGGCGAA. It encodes CASSIIAGGE. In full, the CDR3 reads CASSIIAGGERLFF.